One and the same sample provided the 16 T cell receptor delta chains below, sequenced in a study of Vδ1+ human thymocytes. Whole-study results and caveats: Highly polyclonal TRG and TRD repertoires with Gaussian CDR3 length distributions appeared in thymus.

These receptors are not linked to any known antigen. The template was reverse-transcribed extracted RNA. The CDR3 regions were amplified by multiplex PCR from V-gene primers to a constant-region primer. TCRdb re-called the multiplex PCR reads via CATT. The repertoire consists of 50,000 to 60,000 delta-chain clones, with around 16% occurring once and the leading ten covering around 0.37%. The sample taken for sequencing was Vdelta1+ gamma-delta thymocytes from the thymus. Subset given: FACS-sorted CD3+ TCRalphabeta- TCRVdelta1+ TCRVdelta2- thymocytes. Source of these receptors: a girl in the first two years of life who had congenital heart surgery.

This clone was seen a few times. The rearrangement joins TRDV1 to TRDJ1, with 13 bases matching TRDD3. V shed 7 bases, J shed 3 bases, and the junction held 20 bases outside the gene matches. The V gene's germline CDR1 is TSWWSYY and CDR2 QGS. The CDR3 runs 20 residues. CDR3 region: CALDRGLPTLTGGYADKLIF. CDR3 DNA: TGTGCTCTTGATCGAGGCCTTCCTACTCTTACTGGGGGATACGCCGATAAACTCATCTTT.

This clone was observed a few times. The rearrangement uses TRDV1 and TRDJ1; 13 nucleotides agree with TRDD3. Germline values: CDR1 TSWWSYY, CDR2 QGS. The J segment lost 2 bases and the V segment lost 3 bases, leaving 12 bases of the junction unmatched. This CDR3 has 19 amino acids. CDR3 protein: CALGDLLPYWGIRTDKLIF. The CDR3 bases are TGTGCTCTTGGGGATCTCCTTCCTTACTGGGGGATACGGACCGATAAACTCATCTTT.

J is TRDJ1 and V is TRDV1; possibly TRDD3 for D (7 bases). V was clipped by 4 bases and J by 6 bases, with 27 bases between them. Germline CDR1 and CDR2: TSWWSYY and QGS. This CDR3 region has 18 residues. The CDR3 DNA reads as TGTGCTCTTGGGGCCCCGGCCTTCCCCAGTACTGGGGCCAATAAACTCATCTTT. Translated, it gives CALGAPAFPSTGANKLIF.

This clone has more than one count but fewer than ten. This chain links TRDV3 with TRDJ1; 11 positions agree with TRDD3. Germline assignment: CDR1 TVYSNPD and CDR2 GDNSRS (reference sequence). The CDR3 covers 19 residues. J lost 1 base, V lost 3 bases, and 19 bases had no gene match. CDR3 residues: CALFLPTYWGICITDKLIF. The CDR3 DNA sequence: TGTGCCTTATTCCTTCCTACTTACTGGGGGATATGTATCACCGATAAACTCATCTTT.

This chain joins TRDV1 and TRDJ1; 11 nucleotides match TRDD3. J was trimmed by 3 bases and V by 0 bases; bases with no gene match: 9. Germline CDR1 and CDR2: TSWWSYY and QGS. The CDR3 totals 18 residues. CDR3 residues: CALGELPRTGGYPDKLIF. The CDR3 DNA follows: TGTGCTCTTGGGGAACTCCCTCGGACTGGGGGATATCCCGATAAACTCATCTTT.

This clone was seen a few times. The rearrangement links TRDV1 to TRDJ1; TRDD3 matches 11 bases. The CDR3 totals 16 residues. Germline V lookup: CDR1 TSWWSYY, CDR2 QGS. After removal of 9 bases from V and 7 bases from J, the junction contained 16 bases not matched to a gene. CDR3 protein: CALQPSVGDTRGKLIF. In DNA, the CDR3 is TGTGCTCTCCAACCCTCTGTGGGGGATACGCGCGGTAAACTCATCTTT.

This clone has only one observation. This chain uses TRDV1 with TRDJ1; 8 positions agree with TRDD3. V gave up 4 bases and J gave up 0 bases; unmatched junction bases: 19. CDR3 length: 20 residues. Germline values: CDR1 TSWWSYY, CDR2 QGS. The CDR3 here is CALGVLKLGLLGAYTDKLIF. The DNA for the CDR3 is TGTGCTCTTGGGGTGCTGAAATTGGGTTTACTGGGGGCTTACACCGATAAACTCATCTTT.

This clone was found a few times. The chain joins TRDV1 to TRDJ1, with TRDD3 matching over 9 bases. The CDR3 runs to 18 residues. CDR1 TSWWSYY and CDR2 QGS come from the germline V gene. Losses at the gene ends were 0 bases for V and 0 bases for J; bases not matched to a gene: 8. The CDR3 DNA reads as TGTGCTCTTGGGGAACTTCCGTGGGCTGGGGGATACACCGATAAACTCATCTTT. It specifies CALGELPWAGGYTDKLIF.

The V call is TRDV1, the J call TRDJ1; TRDD3 aligns across 10 bases. Germline loops: CDR1 TSWWSYY, CDR2 QGS. The length of the CDR3 is 22 residues. J was trimmed by 3 bases and V by 2 bases; bases with no gene match: 24. CDR3 protein: CALGEDPKLPLRGIREADKLIF. In DNA, the CDR3 is TGTGCTCTTGGGGAAGACCCTAAACTGCCGCTACGGGGGATACGCGAAGCCGATAAACTCATCTTT.

The rearrangement links TRDV1 to TRDJ1; D ambiguous. V lost 2 bases to trimming and J lost 0 bases, with 34 bases between them. The CDR3 is made up of 23 amino acids. Germline values: CDR1 TSWWSYY, CDR2 QGS. CDR3 amino acids: CALGEGSCVPQDSTMTYTDKLIF. The DNA for the CDR3 is TGTGCTCTTGGGGAAGGTTCTTGTGTGCCCCAAGATTCCACAATGACCTACACCGATAAACTCATCTTT.

This clone has just a few counts. The J gene is TRDJ1, the V gene TRDV1; 8 nucleotides agree with TRDD3. Germline values: CDR1 TSWWSYY, CDR2 QGS. With 4 bases clipped from V and 0 bases from J, the junction kept 16 bases outside the gene matches. This CDR3 is built from 19 residues. Here the CDR3 reads CALGVFPSRDTSHTDKLIF. Here the CDR3 DNA reads TGTGCTCTTGGGGTTTTTCCTTCGAGGGATACGTCGCACACCGATAAACTCATCTTT.

The chain recombines TRDV1 with TRDJ1; TRDD3 agrees at 9 bases. V was pared by 0 bases and J by 5 bases, with 13 bases of the junction left unmatched. CDR1 TSWWSYY and CDR2 QGS come from the germline V gene. CDR3 size: 18 residues. The chain's CDR3 is CALGELITMGIRSDKLIF. The CDR3 DNA sequence: TGTGCTCTTGGGGAACTGATAACAATGGGGATACGTTCTGATAAACTCATCTTT.

This sequence joins TRDV1 and TRDJ1, with 10 positions matching TRDD3. Germline V gives CDR1 TSWWSYY, CDR2 QGS. The V gene end was trimmed by 0 bases and the J gene end by 1 base; junction bases not matched to a gene: 8. There are 18 residues in the CDR3. CDR3 nucleotides: TGTGCTCTTGGGGAACTATTCCCACTGGGGGATTTCACCGATAAACTCATCTTT. It specifies CALGELFPLGDFTDKLIF.

This clone was detected a few times. V gene TRDV1 combines with J gene TRDJ1; D is undetermined. V shed 1 base and J shed 0 bases, with 12 bases lying between them. The CDR3 length is 16 residues. The V gene's germline CDR1 is TSWWSYY and CDR2 QGS. The CDR3 nucleotides are TGTGCTCTTGGGGAACCCGGGAAGCCGAACACCGATAAACTCATCTTT. This encodes CALGEPGKPNTDKLIF.

This clone was seen only a few times. The rearrangement links TRAV29/DV5 to TRDJ1; 12 bases align to TRDD3. The germline gives CDR1 NSMFDY, CDR2 ISSIKDK. Unmatched junction bases numbered 9, after V lost 3 bases and J lost 3 bases. The CDR3 has 16 residues. As DNA, the CDR3 is TGTGCAGCAAACGATACTGGGGGATACAGATCCGATAAACTCATCTTT. It codes for CAANDTGGYRSDKLIF.

This chain connects TRDV2 to TRDJ2; TRDD3 aligns across 9 bases. This CDR3 has 19 amino acids. V lost 0 bases to trimming and J lost 0 bases; unmatched junction nucleotides: 10. The germline gives CDR1 GEAIGNYY, CDR2 EKD. The CDR3 protein is CACDTDVEGGYTLTAQLFF. The CDR3 DNA is TGTGCCTGTGACACCGACGTCGAGGGGGGATACACTTTGACAGCACAACTCTTCTTT.